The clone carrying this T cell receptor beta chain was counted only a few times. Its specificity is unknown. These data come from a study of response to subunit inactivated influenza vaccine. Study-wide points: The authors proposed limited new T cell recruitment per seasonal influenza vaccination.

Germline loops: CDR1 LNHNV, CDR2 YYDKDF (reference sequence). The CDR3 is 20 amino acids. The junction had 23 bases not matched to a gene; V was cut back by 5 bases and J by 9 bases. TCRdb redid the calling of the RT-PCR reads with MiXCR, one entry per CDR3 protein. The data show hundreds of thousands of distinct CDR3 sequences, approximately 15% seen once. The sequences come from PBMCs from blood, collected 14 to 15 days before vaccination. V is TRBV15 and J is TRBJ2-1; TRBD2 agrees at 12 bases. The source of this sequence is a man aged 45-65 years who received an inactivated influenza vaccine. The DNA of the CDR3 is TGTGCCACCAGCGGACAGACCAATTCGCAAACTAGCGGGGGGCCGGGTGAGCAGTTCTTC. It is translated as CATSGQTNSQTSGGPGEQFF. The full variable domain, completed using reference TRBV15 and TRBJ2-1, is DAMVIQNPRYQVTQFGKPVTLSCSQTLNHNVMYWYQQKSSQAPKLLFHYYDKDFNNEADTPDNFQSRRPNTSFCFLDIRSPGLGDTAMYLCATSGQTNSQTSGGPGEQFFGPGTRLTVL.